A single sample gave rise to the 4 T cell receptor beta chains below, sequenced in a study of T-cell reconstitution after alpha-beta-depleted transplantation in children. During its preparation, the TCRbeta library received unique molecular identifiers. A single record per CDR3 protein comes from TCRdb applying MiXCR to the PCR reads. The table records over 200,000 distinct CDR3 sequences, approximately 9.5% of them present only once. The input for sequencing was PBMCs from the stem cell graft donor, taken from the stem cell graft. These receptors were taken from a human donor who donated a stem cell graft to a child with acute lymphoblastic leukemia.

This clonotype was counted many times. The chain is built from TRBV7-2 and TRBJ2-1; 7 positions agree with TRBD1. The germline CDR1 and CDR2 sequences are SGHTA and FQGNSA. V lost 1 base and J lost 6; bases outside the gene matches: 6. This CDR3 is built from 15 residues. CDR3 amino acids: CASSLVSNRGNEQFF. The CDR3 DNA sequence: TGTGCCAGCAGCTTAGTTTCAAACAGGGGCAATGAGCAGTTCTTC. Based on the CDR3 plus reference TRBV7-2 and TRBJ2-1, the full variable domain is GAGVSQSPSNKVTEKGKDVELRCDPISGHTALYWYRQSLGQGLEFLIYFQGNSAPDKSGLPSDRFSAERTGGSVSTLTIQRTQQEDSAVYLCASSLVSNRGNEQFFGPGTRLTVL.

This clonotype was recorded a few times. The chain couples TRBV11-2 to TRBJ2-5; 9 nucleotides align to TRBD2. The V and J ends lost 1 base and 5 bases, in that order; junction bases with no gene match: 8. This CDR3 is built from 16 residues. The germline gives CDR1 SGHAT, CDR2 FQNNGV. CDR3 coding DNA: TGTGCCAGCAGCTTAGTAGGCGGGGGGGCCCCGGAGACCCAGTACTTC. Translating gives CASSLVGGGAPETQYF.

This clonotype has at least ten counts. This sequence joins TRBV27 and TRBJ2-1, with D perhaps matching TRBD1 or TRBD2 (5 bases each). Germline-derived CDR1 and CDR2 are MNHEY and SMNVEV (reference sequence). The CDR3 has 17 amino acids. V lost 5 bases and J lost 7, with 24 bases in between. DNA of the CDR3: TGTGCCAGCAGTGGCGACACTGACCGGGGCTCAGGGAATGAGCAGTTCTTC. The encoded protein is CASSGDTDRGSGNEQFF.

This clonotype was counted between two and nine times. The chain couples TRBV2 to TRBJ1-1; 7 bases line up with TRBD1. CDR1 SNHLY and CDR2 FYNNEI come from the germline V gene. Trimming cost V 7 bases and J 8 bases; bases outside gene matches: 4. This CDR3 region has 11 residues. This CDR3 reads CASKRGLEAFF. The CDR3 DNA sequence: TGTGCCAGCAAGAGGGGGCTGGAAGCTTTCTTT.